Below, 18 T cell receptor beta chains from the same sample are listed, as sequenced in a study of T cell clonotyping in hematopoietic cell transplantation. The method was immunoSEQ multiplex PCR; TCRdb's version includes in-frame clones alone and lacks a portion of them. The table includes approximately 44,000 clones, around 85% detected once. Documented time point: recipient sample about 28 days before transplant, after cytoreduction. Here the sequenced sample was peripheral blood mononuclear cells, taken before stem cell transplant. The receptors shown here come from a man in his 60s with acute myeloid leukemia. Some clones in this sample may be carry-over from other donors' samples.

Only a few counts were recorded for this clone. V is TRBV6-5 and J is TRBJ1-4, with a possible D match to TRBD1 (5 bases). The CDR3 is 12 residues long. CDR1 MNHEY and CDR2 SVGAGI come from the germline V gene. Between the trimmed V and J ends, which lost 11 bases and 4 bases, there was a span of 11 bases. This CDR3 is CASGRNNEKLFF. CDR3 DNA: TGTGCCTCAGGGCGGAATAATGAAAAACTGTTTTTT.

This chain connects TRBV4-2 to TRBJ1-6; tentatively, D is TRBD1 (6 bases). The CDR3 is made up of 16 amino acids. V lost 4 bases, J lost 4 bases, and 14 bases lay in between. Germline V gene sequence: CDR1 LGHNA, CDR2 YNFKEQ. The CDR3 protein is CASSREGGPYNSPLHF. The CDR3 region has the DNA TGTGCCAGCAGCCGGGAAGGGGGACCGTATAATTCACCCCTCCACTTT.

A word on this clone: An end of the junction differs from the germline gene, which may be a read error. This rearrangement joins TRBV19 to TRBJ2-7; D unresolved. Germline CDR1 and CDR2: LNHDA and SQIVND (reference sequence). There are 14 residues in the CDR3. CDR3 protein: CASSTKSSSYVQYF. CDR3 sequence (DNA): TGTGCCAGTAGCACAAAATCGAGCTCCTACGTGCAGTACTTC.

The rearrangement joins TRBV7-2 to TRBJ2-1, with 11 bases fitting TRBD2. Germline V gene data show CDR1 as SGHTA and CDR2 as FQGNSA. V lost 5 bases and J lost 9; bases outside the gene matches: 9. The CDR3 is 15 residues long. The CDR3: CASSISGGARSEQFF. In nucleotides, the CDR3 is TGTGCCAGCAGCATTAGCGGGGGGGCTCGGAGTGAGCAGTTCTTC.

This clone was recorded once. This CDR3 reads CASSLPGGVQFF. The DNA for the CDR3 is TGTGCCAGCAGCCTTCCTGGGGGCGTGCAGTTCTTC. The V and J genes are TRBV11-3 and TRBJ2-1, with D maybe TRBD1 (6 bases). V was clipped by 5 bases and J by 12 bases, with 14 bases between them. Germline V gene sequence: CDR1 SGHNT, CDR2 YENEEA. The CDR3 loop spans 12 amino acids. The whole variable domain, filled in from reference TRBV11-3 and TRBJ2-1, reads EAGVVQSPRYKIIEKKQPVAFWCNPISGHNTLYWYLQNLGQGPELLIRYENEEAVDDSQLPKDRFSAERLKGVDSTLKIQPAELGDSAVYLCASSLPGGVQFFGPGTRLTVL.

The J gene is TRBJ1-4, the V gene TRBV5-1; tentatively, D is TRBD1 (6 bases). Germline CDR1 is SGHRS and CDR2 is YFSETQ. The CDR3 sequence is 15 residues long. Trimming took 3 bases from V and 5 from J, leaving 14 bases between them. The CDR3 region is CASSSNRATNEKLFF. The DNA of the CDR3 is TGCGCCAGCAGCTCCAACAGGGCTACAAATGAAAAACTGTTTTTT.

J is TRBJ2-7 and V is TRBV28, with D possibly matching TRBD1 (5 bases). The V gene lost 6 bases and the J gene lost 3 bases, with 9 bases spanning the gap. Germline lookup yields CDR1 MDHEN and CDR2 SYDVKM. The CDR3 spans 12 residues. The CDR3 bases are TGTGCCAGCAGCCAAACAGGCTACGAGCAGTACTTC. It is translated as CASSQTGYEQYF.

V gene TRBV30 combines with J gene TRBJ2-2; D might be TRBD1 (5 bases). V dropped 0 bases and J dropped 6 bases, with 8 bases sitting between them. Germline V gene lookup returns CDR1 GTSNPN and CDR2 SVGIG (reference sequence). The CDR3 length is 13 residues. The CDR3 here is CAWSVRGSGELFF. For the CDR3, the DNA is TGTGCCTGGAGTGTTAGGGGCTCCGGGGAGCTGTTTTTT.

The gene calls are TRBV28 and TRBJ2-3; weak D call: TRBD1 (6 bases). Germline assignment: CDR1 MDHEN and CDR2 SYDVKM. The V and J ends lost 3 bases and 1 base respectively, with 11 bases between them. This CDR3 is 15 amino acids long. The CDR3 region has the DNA TGTGCCAGCAGTTTGGCAGGGGCGGGCACAGATACGCAGTATTTT. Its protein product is CASSLAGAGTDTQYF.

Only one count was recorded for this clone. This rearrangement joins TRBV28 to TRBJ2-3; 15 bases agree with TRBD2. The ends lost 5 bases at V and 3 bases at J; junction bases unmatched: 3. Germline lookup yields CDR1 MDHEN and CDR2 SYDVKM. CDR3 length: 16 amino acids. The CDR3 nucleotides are TGTGCCAGCAGTGGGACTAGCGGGGGGTTTACAGATACGCAGTATTTT. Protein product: CASSGTSGGFTDTQYF. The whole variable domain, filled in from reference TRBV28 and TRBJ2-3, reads DVKVTQSSRYLVKRTGEKVFLECVQDMDHENMFWYRQDPGLGLRLIYFSYDVKMKEKGDIPEGYSVSREKKERFSLILESASTNQTSMYLCASSGTSGGFTDTQYFGPGTRLTVL.

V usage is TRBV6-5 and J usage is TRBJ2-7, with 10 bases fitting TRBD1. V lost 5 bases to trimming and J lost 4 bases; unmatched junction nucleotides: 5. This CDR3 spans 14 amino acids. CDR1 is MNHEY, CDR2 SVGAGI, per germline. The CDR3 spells CASSPGTGVYEQYF. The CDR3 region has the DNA TGTGCCAGCAGTCCCGGGACAGGGGTATACGAGCAGTACTTC.

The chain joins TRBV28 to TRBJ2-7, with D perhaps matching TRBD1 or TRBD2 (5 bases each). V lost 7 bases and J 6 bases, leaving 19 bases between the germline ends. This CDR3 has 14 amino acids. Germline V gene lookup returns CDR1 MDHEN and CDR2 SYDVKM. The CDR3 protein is CASIAYRGVGEQYF. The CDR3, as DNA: TGTGCCAGCATTGCTTACAGAGGGGTTGGCGAGCAGTACTTC.

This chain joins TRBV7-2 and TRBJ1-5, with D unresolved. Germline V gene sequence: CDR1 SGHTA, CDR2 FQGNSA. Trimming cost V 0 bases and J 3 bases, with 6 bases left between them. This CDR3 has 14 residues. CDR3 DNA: TGTGCCAGCAGCTTAGCAGGGCCCAATCAGCCCCAGCATTTT. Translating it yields CASSLAGPNQPQHF.

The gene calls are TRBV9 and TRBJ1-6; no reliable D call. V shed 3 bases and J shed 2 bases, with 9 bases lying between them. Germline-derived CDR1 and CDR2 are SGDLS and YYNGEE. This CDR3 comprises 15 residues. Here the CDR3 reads CASSEQFPYNSPLHF. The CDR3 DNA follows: TGTGCCAGCAGCGAACAGTTCCCCTATAATTCACCCCTCCACTTT.

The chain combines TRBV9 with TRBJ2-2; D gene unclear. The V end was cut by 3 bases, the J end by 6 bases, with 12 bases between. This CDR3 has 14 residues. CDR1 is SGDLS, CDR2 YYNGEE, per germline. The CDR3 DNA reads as TGTGCCAGCAGCGATGCCCTGTGGGCCGGGGAGCTGTTTTTT. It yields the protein CASSDALWAGELFF. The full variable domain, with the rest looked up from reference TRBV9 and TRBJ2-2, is DSGVTQTPKHLITATGQRVTLRCSPRSGDLSVYWYQQSLDQGLQFLIQYYNGEERAKGNILERFSAQQFPDLHSELNLSSLELGDSALYFCASSDALWAGELFFGEGSRLTVL.

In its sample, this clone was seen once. CDR3 nucleotides: TGTGCCAGCAGCTCCCCGGGGGGGCCGAGCACAGATACGCAGTATTTT. Residues: CASSSPGGPSTDTQYF. The V and J genes are TRBV28 and TRBJ2-3; 8 positions agree with TRBD2. CDR1 and CDR2 (germline): MDHEN, SYDVKM. CDR3 length: 16 residues. The V gene end was trimmed by 6 bases and the J gene end by 0 bases; junction bases not matched to a gene: 8.

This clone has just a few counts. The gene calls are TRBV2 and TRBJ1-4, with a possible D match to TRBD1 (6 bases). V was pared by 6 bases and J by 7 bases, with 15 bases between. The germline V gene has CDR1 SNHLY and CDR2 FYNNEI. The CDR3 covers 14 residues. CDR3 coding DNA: TGTGCCAGCAGAGCTCGGGGGGCCAGTGAAAAACTGTTTTTT. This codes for CASRARGASEKLFF.

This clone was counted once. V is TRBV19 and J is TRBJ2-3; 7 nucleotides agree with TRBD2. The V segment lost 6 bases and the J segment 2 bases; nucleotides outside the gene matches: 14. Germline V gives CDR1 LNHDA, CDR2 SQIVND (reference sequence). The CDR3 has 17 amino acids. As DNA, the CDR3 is TGTGCCAGTAGCCCAAGTTTGGGTAGCGGGCCCACAGATACGCAGTATTTT. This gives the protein CASSPSLGSGPTDTQYF.